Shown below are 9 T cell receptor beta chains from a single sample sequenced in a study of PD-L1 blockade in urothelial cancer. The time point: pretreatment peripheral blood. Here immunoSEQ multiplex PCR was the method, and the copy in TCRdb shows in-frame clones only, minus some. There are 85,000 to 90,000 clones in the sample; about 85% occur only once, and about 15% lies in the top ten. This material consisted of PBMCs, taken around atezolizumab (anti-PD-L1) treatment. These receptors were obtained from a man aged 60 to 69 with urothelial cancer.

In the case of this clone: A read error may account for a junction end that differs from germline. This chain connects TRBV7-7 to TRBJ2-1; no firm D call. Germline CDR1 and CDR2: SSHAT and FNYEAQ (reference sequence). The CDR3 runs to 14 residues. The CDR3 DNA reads TGTGCTAGCAGCTTATGGCCAGGCGACAATGAGCAGTTCTTC. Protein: CASSLWPGDNEQFF. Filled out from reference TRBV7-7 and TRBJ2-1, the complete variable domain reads GAGVSQSPRYKVTKRGQDVTLRCDPISSHATLYWYQQALGQGPEFLTYFNYEAQPDKSGLPSDRFSAERPEGSISTLTIQRTEQRDSAMYRCASSLWPGDNEQFFGPGTRLTVL.

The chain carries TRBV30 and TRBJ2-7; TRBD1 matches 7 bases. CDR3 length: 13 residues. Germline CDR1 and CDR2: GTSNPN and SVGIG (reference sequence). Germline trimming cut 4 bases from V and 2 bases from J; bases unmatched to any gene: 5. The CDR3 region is CAWTRDRPYEQYF. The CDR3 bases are TGTGCCTGGACCCGGGACAGACCCTACGAGCAGTACTTC.

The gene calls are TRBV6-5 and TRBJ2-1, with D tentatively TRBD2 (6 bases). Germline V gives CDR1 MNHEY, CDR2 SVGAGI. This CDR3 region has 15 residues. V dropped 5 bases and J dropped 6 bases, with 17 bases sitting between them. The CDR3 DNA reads TGTGCCAGCAGTCCTCCTTACGCGGGAACCAATGAGCAGTTCTTC. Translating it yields CASSPPYAGTNEQFF.

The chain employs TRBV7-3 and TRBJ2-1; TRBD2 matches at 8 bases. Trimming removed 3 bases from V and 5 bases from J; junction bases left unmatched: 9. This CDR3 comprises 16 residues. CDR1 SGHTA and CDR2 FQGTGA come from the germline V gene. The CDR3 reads CASSFYSRGGDNEQFF. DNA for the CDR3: TGTGCCAGCAGCTTTTATTCACGGGGGGGAGACAATGAGCAGTTCTTC.

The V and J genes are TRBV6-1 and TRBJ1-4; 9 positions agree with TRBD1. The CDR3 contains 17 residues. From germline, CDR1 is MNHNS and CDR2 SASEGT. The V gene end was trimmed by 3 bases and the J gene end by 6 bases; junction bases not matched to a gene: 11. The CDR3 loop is CASSDLITGGAYEKLFF. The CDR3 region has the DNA TGTGCCAGCAGTGACCTAATAACAGGGGGCGCTTATGAAAAACTGTTTTTT.

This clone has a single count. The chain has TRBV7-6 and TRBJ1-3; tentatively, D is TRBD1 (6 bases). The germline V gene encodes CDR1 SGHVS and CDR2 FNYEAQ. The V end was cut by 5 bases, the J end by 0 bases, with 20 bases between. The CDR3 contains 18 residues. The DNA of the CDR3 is TGTGCCAGCAGCCCAGACGAGGGCAGGGGTGGCTCTGGAAACACCATATATTTT. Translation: CASSPDEGRGGSGNTIYF.

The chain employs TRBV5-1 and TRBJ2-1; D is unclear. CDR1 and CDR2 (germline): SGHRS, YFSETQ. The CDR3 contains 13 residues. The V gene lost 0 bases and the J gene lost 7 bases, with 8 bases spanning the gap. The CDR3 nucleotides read TGCGCCAGCAGCTTGGCCCTCGGGAATGAGCAGTTCTTC. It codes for CASSLALGNEQFF.

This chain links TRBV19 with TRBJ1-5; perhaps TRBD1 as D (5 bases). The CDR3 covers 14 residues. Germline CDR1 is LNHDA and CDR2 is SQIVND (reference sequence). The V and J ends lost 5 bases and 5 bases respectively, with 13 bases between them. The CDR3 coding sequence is TGTGCCAGTAGTTTTCAGGGCGGGGATCAGCCCCAGCATTTT. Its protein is CASSFQGGDQPQHF.

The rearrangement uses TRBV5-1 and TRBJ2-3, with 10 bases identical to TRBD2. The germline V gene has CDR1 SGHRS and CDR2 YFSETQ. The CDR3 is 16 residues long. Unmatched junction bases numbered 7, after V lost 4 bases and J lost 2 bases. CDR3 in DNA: TGCGCCAGCAGCCGCAGACTAGCGGGTATCACAGATACGCAGTATTTT. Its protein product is CASSRRLAGITDTQYF.